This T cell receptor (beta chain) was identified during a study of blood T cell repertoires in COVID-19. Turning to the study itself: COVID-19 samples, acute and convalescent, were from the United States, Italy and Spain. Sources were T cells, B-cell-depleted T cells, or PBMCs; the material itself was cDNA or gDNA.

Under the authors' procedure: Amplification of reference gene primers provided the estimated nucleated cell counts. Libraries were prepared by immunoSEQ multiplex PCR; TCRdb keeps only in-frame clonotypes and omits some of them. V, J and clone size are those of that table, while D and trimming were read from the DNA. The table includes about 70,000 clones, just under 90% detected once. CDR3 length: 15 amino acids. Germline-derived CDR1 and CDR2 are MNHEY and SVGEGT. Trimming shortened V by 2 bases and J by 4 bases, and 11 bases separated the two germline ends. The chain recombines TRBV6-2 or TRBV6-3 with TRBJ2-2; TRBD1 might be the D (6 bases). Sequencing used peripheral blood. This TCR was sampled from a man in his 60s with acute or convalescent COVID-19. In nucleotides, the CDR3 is TGTGCCAGCAGTTACCCAGGACAGCTCACCGGGGAGCTGTTTTTT. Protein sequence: CASSYPGQLTGELFF.